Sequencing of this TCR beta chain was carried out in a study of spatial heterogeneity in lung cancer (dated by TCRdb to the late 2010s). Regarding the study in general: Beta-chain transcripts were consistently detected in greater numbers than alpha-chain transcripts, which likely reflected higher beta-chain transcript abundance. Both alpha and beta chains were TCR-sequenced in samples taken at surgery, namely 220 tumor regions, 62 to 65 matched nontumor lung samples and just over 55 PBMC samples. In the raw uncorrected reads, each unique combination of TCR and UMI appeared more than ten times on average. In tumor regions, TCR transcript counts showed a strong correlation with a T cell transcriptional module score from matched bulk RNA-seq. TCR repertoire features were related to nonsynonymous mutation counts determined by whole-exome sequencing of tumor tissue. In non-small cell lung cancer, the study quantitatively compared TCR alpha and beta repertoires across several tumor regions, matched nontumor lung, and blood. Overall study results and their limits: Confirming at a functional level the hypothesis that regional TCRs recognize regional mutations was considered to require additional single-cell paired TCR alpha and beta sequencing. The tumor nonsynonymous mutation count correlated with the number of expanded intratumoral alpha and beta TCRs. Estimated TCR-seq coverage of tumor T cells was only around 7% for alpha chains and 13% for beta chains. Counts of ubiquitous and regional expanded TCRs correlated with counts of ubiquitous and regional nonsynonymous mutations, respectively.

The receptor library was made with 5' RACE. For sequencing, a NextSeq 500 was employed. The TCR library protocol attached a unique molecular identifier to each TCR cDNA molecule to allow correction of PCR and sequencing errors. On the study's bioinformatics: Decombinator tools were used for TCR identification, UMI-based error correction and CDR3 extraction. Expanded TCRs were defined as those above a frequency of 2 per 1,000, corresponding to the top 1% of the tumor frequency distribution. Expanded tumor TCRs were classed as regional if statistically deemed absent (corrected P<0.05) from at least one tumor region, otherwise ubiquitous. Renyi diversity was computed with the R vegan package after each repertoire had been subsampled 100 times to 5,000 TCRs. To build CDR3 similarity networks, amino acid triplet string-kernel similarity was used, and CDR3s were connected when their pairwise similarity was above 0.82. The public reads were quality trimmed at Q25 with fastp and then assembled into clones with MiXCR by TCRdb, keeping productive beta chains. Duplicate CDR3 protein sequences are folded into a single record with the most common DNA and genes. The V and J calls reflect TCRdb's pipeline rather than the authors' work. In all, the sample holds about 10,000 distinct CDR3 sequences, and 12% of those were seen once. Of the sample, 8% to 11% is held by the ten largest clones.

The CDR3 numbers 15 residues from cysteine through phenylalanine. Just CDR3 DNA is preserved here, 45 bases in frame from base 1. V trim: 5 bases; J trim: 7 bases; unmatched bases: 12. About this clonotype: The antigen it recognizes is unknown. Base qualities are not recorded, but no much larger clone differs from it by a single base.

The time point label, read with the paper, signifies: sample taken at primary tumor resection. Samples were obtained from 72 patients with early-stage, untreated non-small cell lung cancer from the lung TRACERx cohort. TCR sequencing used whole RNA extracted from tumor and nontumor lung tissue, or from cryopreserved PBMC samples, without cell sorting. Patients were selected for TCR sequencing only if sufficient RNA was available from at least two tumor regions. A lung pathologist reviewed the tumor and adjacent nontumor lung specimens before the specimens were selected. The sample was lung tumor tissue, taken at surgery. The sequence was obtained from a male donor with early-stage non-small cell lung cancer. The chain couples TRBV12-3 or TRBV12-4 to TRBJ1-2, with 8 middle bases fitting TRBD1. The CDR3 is CASSREGQGHLGYTF. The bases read TGTGCCAGCAGTCGGGAAGGACAGGGACATCTTGGCTACACCTTC.